Described below is a single T cell receptor (beta chain) sequence and its context. Antigen specificity is unknown. TCRdb passed the 5' RACE reads through MiXCR, listing each CDR3 protein once. The sample lists tens of thousands of distinct CDR3 sequences, over 10% occurring once. Germline V lookup: CDR1 SEHNR, CDR2 FQNEAQ (reference sequence). There are 17 residues in the CDR3. V lost 3 bases and J 8 bases, leaving 22 bases between the germline ends. The source of the sample is a study of T-cell memory formation after mild COVID-19. Broader study findings: Clones that contracted from day 15 to 85 had balanced CD4/CD8; later expanders were CD4+ biased.

The source of this sequence is a man aged 18-30 years who had mild COVID-19 (a few samples of this study predate the infection). Cell type and time point are not known. Sample: PBMCs or a T cell subset sorted from them (not recorded which). The rearrangement links TRBV7-9 to TRBJ2-2; tentative D call: TRBD2 (5 bases). The CDR3 spells CASSLEAAVEIWGELFF. CDR3 nucleotide sequence: TGTGCCAGCAGCTTGGAGGCGGCAGTAGAAATATGGGGGGAGCTGTTTTTT.